This entry concerns a single T cell receptor beta chain. What it binds is not known. These data belong to a study of shared clonotypes between healthy human individuals. General study results and limits: Depth was large, yet rarefaction showed that sorted-subset sequencing was incomplete.

Only in-frame clones appear in the TCRdb table, and some are missing; sequencing was by immunoSEQ multiplex PCR. Here the sample spans millions of clones, approximately 92% being singletons. V lost 2 bases to trimming and J lost 4 bases, with 20 bases between them. Germline CDR1 reads MNHNS; CDR2 reads SASEGT. There are 17 residues in the CDR3. The TCR originated in a man in his late teens or twenties in good health. This chain uses TRBV6-1 with TRBJ1-2; D may be TRBD1 (5 bases). Sequences were obtained from naive CD4+ T cells sorted from blood. Regarding subset: CD45RA+ positively selected. The CDR3 spells CASSELGPGTRVYGYTF. CDR3 sequence (DNA): TGTGCCAGCAGTGAACTCGGCCCCGGGACGCGGGTCTATGGCTACACCTTC.